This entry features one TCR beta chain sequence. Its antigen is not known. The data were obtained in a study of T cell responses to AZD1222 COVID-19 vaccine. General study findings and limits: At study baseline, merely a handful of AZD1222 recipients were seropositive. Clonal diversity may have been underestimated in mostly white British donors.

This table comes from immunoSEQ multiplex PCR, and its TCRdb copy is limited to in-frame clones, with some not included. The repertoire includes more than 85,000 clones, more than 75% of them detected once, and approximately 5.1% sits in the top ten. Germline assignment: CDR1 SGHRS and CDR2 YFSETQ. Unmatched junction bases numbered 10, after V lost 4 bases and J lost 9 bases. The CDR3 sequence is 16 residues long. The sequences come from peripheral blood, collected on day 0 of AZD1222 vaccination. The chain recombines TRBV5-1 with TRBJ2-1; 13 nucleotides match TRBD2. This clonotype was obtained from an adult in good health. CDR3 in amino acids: CASSSLTSGGASEQFF. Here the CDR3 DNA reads TGCGCCAGCAGCAGCCTCACTAGCGGGGGGGCCAGTGAGCAGTTCTTC.